This section outlines one TCR beta chain sequence together with its context. This entry belongs to a study of post-analysis software for immune sequencing data. Carried by the TCR beta cDNA libraries were unique molecular identifiers. Using its own MiXCR run on the PCR reads, TCRdb lists one record per CDR3 protein. The sample has hundreds of thousands of distinct CDR3 sequences, around 60% seen once. Source material: blood. This sequence was found in a girl aged 2-9 years with multiple sclerosis.

CDR3 DNA sequence: TGTGCCAGCAGCTTAGAACGGCTAGCGGGAGTATGGGAAGAGACCCAGTACTTC. This gives the protein CASSLERLAGVWEETQYF. The rearrangement links TRBV7-2 to TRBJ2-5; TRBD2 matches at 10 bases. The germline V gene encodes CDR1 SGHTA and CDR2 FQGNSA. The V segment lost 1 base and the J segment 3 bases; nucleotides outside the gene matches: 11. The CDR3 runs to 18 residues.